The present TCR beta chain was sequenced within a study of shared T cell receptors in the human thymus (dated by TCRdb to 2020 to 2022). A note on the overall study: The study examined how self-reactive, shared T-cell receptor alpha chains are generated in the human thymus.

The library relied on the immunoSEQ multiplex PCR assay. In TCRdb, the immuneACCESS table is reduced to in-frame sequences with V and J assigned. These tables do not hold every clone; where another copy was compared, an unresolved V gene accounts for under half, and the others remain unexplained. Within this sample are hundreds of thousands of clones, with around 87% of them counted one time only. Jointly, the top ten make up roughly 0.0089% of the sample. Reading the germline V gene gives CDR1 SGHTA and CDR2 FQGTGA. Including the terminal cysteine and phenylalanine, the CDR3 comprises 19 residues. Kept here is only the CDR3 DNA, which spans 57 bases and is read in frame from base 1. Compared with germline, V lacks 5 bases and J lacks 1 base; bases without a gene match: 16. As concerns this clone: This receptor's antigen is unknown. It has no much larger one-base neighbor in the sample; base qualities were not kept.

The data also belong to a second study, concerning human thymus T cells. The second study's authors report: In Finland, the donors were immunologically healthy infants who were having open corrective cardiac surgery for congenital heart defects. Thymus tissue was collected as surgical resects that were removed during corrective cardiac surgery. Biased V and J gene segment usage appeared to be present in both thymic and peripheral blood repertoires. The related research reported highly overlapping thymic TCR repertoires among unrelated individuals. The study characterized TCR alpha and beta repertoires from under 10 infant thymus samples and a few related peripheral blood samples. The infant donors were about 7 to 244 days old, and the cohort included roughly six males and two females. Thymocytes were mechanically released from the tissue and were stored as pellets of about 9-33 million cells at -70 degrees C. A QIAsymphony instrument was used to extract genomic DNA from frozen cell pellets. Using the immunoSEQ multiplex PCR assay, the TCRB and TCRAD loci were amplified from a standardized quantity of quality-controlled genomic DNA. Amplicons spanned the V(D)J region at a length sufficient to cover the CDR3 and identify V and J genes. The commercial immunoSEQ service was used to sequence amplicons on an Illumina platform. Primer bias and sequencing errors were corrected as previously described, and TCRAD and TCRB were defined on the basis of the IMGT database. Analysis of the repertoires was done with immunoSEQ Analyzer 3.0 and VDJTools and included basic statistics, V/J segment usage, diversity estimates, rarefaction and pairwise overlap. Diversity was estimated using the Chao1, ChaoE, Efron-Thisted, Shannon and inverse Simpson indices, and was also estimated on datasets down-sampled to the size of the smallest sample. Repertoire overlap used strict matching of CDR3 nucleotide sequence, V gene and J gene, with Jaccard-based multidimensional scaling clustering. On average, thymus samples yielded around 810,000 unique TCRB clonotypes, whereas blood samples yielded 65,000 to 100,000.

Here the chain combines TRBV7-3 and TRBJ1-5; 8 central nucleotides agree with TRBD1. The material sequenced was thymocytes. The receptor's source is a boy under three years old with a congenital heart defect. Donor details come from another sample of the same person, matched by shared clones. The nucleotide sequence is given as TGTGCCAGCAGCCCCCCCACCGGGGACAGGAGGCCCAGCAATCAGCCCCAGCATTTT. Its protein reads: CASSPPTGDRRPSNQPQHF. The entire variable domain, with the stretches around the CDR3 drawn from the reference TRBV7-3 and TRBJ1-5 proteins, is GAGVSQTPSNKVTEKGKYVELRCDPISGHTALYWYRQSLGQGPEFLIYFQGTGAADDSGLPNDRFFAVRPEGSVSTLKIQRTERGDSAVYLCASSPPTGDRRPSNQPQHFGDGTRLSIL.